A single sample gave rise to the 21 T cell receptor beta chains below, sequenced in a study of T-cell reconstitution after alpha-beta-depleted transplantation in children. For TCRbeta, the library was prepared with unique molecular identifiers. TCRdb processed the PCR reads anew with MiXCR; each CDR3 protein has one entry. Seen here are roughly 170,000 distinct CDR3 sequences, about 6.8% observed once, and the top ten hold 3%. The starting material was PBMCs from the stem cell graft donor, obtained from the stem cell graft. The receptor source for this set is a human donor who donated a stem cell graft to a child with Wiskott-Aldrich syndrome.

The rearrangement links TRBV12-3 or TRBV12-4 to TRBJ2-2; a weak D match, TRBD2 (6 bases). V lost 2 bases and J lost 3, with 7 bases in between. The CDR3 runs to 14 residues. The DNA of the CDR3 is TGTGCCAGCAGTTTAACGGGGGACACCGGGGAGCTGTTTTTT. It specifies CASSLTGDTGELFF.

This clonotype was found many times. This sequence joins TRBV6-1 and TRBJ2-2; 7 nucleotides line up with TRBD1. V lost 6 bases, J lost 5 bases, and 15 bases stayed unmatched. The CDR3 runs to 17 residues. Germline V gene sequence: CDR1 MNHNS, CDR2 SASEGT. The CDR3 is CASSQTGALRTTGELFF. The CDR3 DNA is TGTGCCAGCAGCCAAACAGGGGCCCTACGAACAACCGGGGAGCTGTTTTTT.

Ten or more counts support this clonotype. The chain combines TRBV5-1 with TRBJ1-2; D is unresolved. The CDR3 spans 11 residues. Germline assignment: CDR1 SGHRS and CDR2 YFSETQ. V shed 0 bases and J shed 14 bases, with 11 bases lying between them. The CDR3: CASSLEGKRTF. CDR3 bases: TGCGCCAGCAGCTTGGAGGGAAAGCGGACCTTC.

In its sample, this clonotype was seen many times. The chain has TRBV21-1 and TRBJ2-1; the table gives TRBD2 as D, unverified against the DNA. TRBV21-1 is labeled a pseudogene. This CDR3 has 18 residues. In DNA form, the CDR3 reads TGTGCCAGCAGCAAAGAGGAGGCTAGCGGGAGAACCTACAATGAGCAGTTCTTC. This gives the protein CASSKEEASGRTYNEQFF.

In its sample, this clonotype was seen many times. The gene calls are TRBV19 and TRBJ2-2; no firm D call. CDR3 length: 13 residues. CDR1 is LNHDA, CDR2 SQIVND, per germline (reference sequence). V shed 7 bases and J shed 3 bases, with 9 bases lying between them. Here the CDR3 reads CASKNLYTGELFF. CDR3 nucleotides: TGTGCCAGTAAAAACCTATACACCGGGGAGCTGTTTTTT. The full variable domain, rest sourced from reference TRBV19 and TRBJ2-2, is DGGITQSPKYLFRKEGQNVTLSCEQNLNHDAMYWYRQDPGQGLRLIYYSQIVNDFQKGDIAEGYSVSREKKESFPLTVTSAQKNPTAFYLCASKNLYTGELFFGEGSRLTVL.

This clonotype occurred a few times. J is TRBJ1-4 and V is TRBV2, with D unclear. Trimming removed 8 bases from V and 8 bases from J, with 15 bases in between. Looked up from germline, CDR1 is SNHLY and CDR2 is FYNNEI. The CDR3 is made up of 13 amino acids. The CDR3 region is CASLGWGEEKLFF. Written as DNA, the CDR3 is TGTGCCAGCCTGGGTTGGGGTGAGGAAAAACTGTTTTTT.

This clonotype was observed at least ten times. The chain is built from TRBV7-9 and TRBJ1-5; D is undetermined. The V end was cut by 2 bases, the J end by 10 bases, with 15 bases between. The length of the CDR3 is 14 residues. Germline CDR1 SEHNR, CDR2 FQNEAQ (reference sequence). CDR3 DNA sequence: TGTGCCAGCAGCTTACCCAGCGCCACTCGTCCCCAGCATTTT. This codes for CASSLPSATRPQHF.

This clonotype was observed at least ten times. The chain joins TRBV5-6 to TRBJ2-3; D remains ambiguous. Germline CDR1 reads SGHDT; CDR2 reads YYEEEE. Trimming stripped 4 bases from V and 2 bases from J, with 14 bases between. The CDR3 runs 15 residues. CDR3 amino acids: CASSRSRTYTDTQYF. DNA of the CDR3: TGTGCCAGCAGCAGGTCGAGAACTTACACAGATACGCAGTATTTT. The whole variable domain, filled in from reference TRBV5-6 and TRBJ2-3, reads DAGVTQSPTHLIKTRGQQVTLRCSPKSGHDTVSWYQQALGQGPQFIFQYYEEEERQRGNFPDRFSGHQFPNYSSELNVNALLLGDSALYLCASSRSRTYTDTQYFGPGTRLTVL.

The chain has TRBV5-1 and TRBJ2-1; D unclear. In germline, CDR1 is SGHRS, CDR2 YFSETQ. V was clipped by 2 bases and J by 3 bases, with 24 bases between them. This CDR3 is 19 amino acids long. The DNA for the CDR3 is TGCGCCAGCAGCTTCGGCGAAAGGGCCAGGTGGCTGATCTACAATGAGCAGTTCTTC. This gives the protein CASSFGERARWLIYNEQFF.

In this sample, this clonotype turned up a few times. CDR3 protein: CASSPPWSTDTQYF. The CDR3 bases are TGTGCCAGCAGCCCGCCCTGGAGCACAGATACGCAGTATTTT. This chain joins TRBV11-2 and TRBJ2-3; D gene ambiguous. The CDR3 contains 14 residues. The V end was cut by 5 bases, the J end by 0 bases, with 9 bases between. The V gene's germline CDR1 is SGHAT and CDR2 FQNNGV.

This clonotype was counted ten times or more. The gene calls are TRBV27 and TRBJ2-7, with D hard to call. The CDR3 sequence is 14 residues long. Germline V gene sequence: CDR1 MNHEY, CDR2 SMNVEV (reference sequence). Trimming removed 5 bases at V and 0 bases at J, with 11 bases between. CDR3 coding DNA: TGTGCCAGCAGTGTCGGACGTAGCTCCTACGAGCAGTACTTC. It specifies CASSVGRSSYEQYF.

In this sample, this clonotype turned up many times. The rearrangement joins TRBV20-1 to TRBJ1-6; possibly TRBD1 for D (5 bases). Germline values: CDR1 DFQATT, CDR2 SNEGSKA (reference sequence). Trimming removed 0 bases at V and 7 bases at J, with 10 bases between. The CDR3 is 14 residues long. CDR3 amino acids: CSARDRVTNSPLHF. The CDR3 region has the DNA TGCAGTGCTAGAGACAGGGTCACCAATTCACCCCTCCACTTT.

This clonotype was seen many times. The V call is TRBV3-1, the J call TRBJ2-6; 11 positions agree with TRBD1. The CDR3 totals 17 residues. Trimming took 3 bases from V and 0 from J; bases not matched to a gene: 1. Germline CDR1 reads LGHDT; CDR2 reads YNNKEL (reference sequence). The CDR3 spells CASSQGTGGSGANVLTF. CDR3 bases: TGTGCCAGCAGCCAGGGGACAGGGGGCTCTGGGGCCAACGTCCTGACTTTC.

The V call is TRBV5-1, the J call TRBJ1-1, with 11 bases identical to TRBD1. The CDR3 is 14 amino acids. Germline-derived CDR1 and CDR2 are SGHRS and YFSETQ. Trimming cost V 4 bases and J 3 bases; bases outside gene matches: 2. The CDR3 DNA reads TGCGCCAGCAGCGCGGACAGGGGGCACACTGAAGCTTTCTTT. The encoded protein is CASSADRGHTEAFF.

Many counts were recorded for this clonotype. The chain couples TRBV11-2 to TRBJ2-1; 13 bases align to TRBD2. Germline V gene sequence: CDR1 SGHAT, CDR2 FQNNGV. The CDR3 has 15 amino acids. The trim removed 3 bases at V and 8 bases at J, leaving 4 bases unmatched. CDR3 amino acids: CASSFTSGGVHEQFF. CDR3 DNA sequence: TGTGCCAGCAGCTTTACTAGCGGGGGGGTTCATGAGCAGTTCTTC.

This clonotype was seen at least ten times. The chain uses TRBV4-3 and TRBJ2-1; 7 bases align to TRBD2. CDR1 and CDR2 from the germline V gene are LGHNA and YSLEER. The CDR3 loop spans 17 amino acids. V lost 6 bases to trimming and J lost 0 bases; unmatched junction nucleotides: 11. The DNA of the CDR3 is TGCGCCAGCAGTCGGGAGGTGGCGGGAAGCTCCTACAATGAGCAGTTCTTC. Amino acids: CASSREVAGSSYNEQFF.

This clonotype was found many times. The chain links TRBV6-5 to TRBJ1-1; D unclear. Germline CDR1 MNHEY, CDR2 SVGAGI. This CDR3 region has 14 residues. V shed 4 bases and J shed 1 base, with 10 bases lying between them. The CDR3 DNA reads TGTGCCAGCAGTTCCCCGGCTGAGAACACTGAAGCTTTCTTT. Protein product: CASSSPAENTEAFF.

Many counts were recorded for this clonotype. V usage is TRBV20-1 and J usage is TRBJ1-5; no reliable D call. Trimming took off 3 bases at V and 6 bases at J, with 12 bases between the two ends. The CDR3 sequence is 13 residues long. Germline loops: CDR1 DFQATT, CDR2 SNEGSKA (reference sequence). DNA of the CDR3: TGCAGTGCTAGCCCGGAGGTGGGTCAGCCCCAGCATTTT. This gives the protein CSASPEVGQPQHF.

The table lists this clonotype with many counts. The chain has TRBV5-1 and TRBJ2-2; possible D gene TRBD1, 6 bases. Germline loops: CDR1 SGHRS, CDR2 YFSETQ. This CDR3 region has 17 residues. The V end was cut by 0 bases, the J end by 0 bases, with 12 bases between. CDR3 nucleotide sequence: TGCGCCAGCAGCTTGGTGCAGGGGTCCGCGAACACCGGGGAGCTGTTTTTT. Encoded protein: CASSLVQGSANTGELFF. The whole variable domain, remainder taken from reference TRBV5-1 and TRBJ2-2, is KAGVTQTPRYLIKTRGQQVTLSCSPISGHRSVSWYQQTPGQGLQFLFEYFSETQRNKGNFPGRFSGRQFSNSRSEMNVSTLELGDSALYLCASSLVQGSANTGELFFGEGSRLTVL.

This clonotype was seen at least ten times. This chain joins TRBV7-8 and TRBJ2-5, with a weak D call TRBD2 (6 bases). Germline assignment: CDR1 SGHVS and CDR2 FQNEAQ. V was clipped by 3 bases and J by 5 bases, with 13 bases between them. This CDR3 region has 14 residues. The CDR3 is CASSLGTWEETQYF. The DNA of the CDR3 is TGTGCCAGCAGCTTGGGGACTTGGGAGGAGACCCAGTACTTC.

The table lists this clonotype with many counts. The V and J genes are TRBV6-1 and TRBJ2-2; D uncertain. Deletions cut 10 bases from V and 0 bases from J, with 9 bases between. Germline V gene sequence: CDR1 MNHNS, CDR2 SASEGT. This CDR3 spans 13 amino acids. CDR3 loop: CATTSPNTGELFF. Written as DNA, the CDR3 is TGTGCCACCACGTCCCCGAACACCGGGGAGCTGTTTTTT.